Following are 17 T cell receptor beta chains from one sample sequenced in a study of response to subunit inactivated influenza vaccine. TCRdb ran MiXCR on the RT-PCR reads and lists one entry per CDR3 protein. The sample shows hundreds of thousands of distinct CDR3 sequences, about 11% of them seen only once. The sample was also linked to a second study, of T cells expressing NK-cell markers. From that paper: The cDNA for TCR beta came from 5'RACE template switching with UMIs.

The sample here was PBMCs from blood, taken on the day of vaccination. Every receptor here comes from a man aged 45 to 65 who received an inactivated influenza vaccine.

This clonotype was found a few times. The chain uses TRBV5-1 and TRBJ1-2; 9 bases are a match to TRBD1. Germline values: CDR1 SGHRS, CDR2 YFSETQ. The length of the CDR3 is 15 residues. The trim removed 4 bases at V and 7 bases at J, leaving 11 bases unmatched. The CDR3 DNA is TGCGCCAGCAGCGTCAACCCGGGACAGGGTGGTGGCTACACCTTC. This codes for CASSVNPGQGGGYTF. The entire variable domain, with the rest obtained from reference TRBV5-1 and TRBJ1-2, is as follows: KAGVTQTPRYLIKTRGQQVTLSCSPISGHRSVSWYQQTPGQGLQFLFEYFSETQRNKGNFPGRFSGRQFSNSRSEMNVSTLELGDSALYLCASSVNPGQGGGYTFGSGTRLTVV.

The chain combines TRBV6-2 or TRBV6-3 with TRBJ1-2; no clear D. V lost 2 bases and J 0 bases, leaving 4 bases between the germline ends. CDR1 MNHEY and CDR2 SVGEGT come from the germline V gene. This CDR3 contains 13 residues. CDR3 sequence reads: CASSYPTNYGYTF. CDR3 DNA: TGTGCCAGCAGTTACCCAACTAACTATGGCTACACCTTC.

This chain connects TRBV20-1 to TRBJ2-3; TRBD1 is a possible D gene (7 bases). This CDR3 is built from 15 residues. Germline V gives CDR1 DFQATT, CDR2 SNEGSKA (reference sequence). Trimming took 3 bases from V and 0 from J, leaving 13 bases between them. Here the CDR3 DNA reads TGCAGTGCTAGCAAGACAGGGACTAGCACAGATACGCAGTATTTT. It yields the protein CSASKTGTSTDTQYF.

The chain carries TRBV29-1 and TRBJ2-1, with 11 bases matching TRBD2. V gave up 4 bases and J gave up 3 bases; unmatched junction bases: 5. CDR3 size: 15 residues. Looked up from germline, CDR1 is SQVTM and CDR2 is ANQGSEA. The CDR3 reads CSVVSGTSGYNEQFF. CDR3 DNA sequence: TGCAGCGTTGTGTCCGGGACTAGCGGCTACAATGAGCAGTTCTTC.

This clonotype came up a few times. CDR3 DNA: TGTGCCAGCAGAGAAATATCAACTAGCGGGGGGGAAGCCTACGAGCAGTACTTC. Its protein product is CASREISTSGGEAYEQYF. This chain uses TRBV28 with TRBJ2-7; 13 bases fit TRBD2. Germline V gene lookup returns CDR1 MDHEN and CDR2 SYDVKM. The CDR3 is 18 amino acids. The V and J ends lost 6 bases and 2 bases, in that order; junction bases with no gene match: 13.

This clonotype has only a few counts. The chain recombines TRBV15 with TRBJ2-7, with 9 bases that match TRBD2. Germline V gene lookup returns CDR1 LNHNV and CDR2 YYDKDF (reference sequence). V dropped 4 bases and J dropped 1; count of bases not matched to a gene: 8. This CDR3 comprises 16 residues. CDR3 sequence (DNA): TGTGCCACCAGCATTAACCTAGCGGGGTTATCCTACGAGCAGTACTTC. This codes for CATSINLAGLSYEQYF.

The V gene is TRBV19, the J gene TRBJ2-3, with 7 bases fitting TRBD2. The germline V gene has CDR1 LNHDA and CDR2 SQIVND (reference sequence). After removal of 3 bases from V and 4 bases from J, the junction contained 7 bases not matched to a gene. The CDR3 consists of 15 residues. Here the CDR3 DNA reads TGTGCCAGTAGTATGGGGGGGACCCTCTCAGATACGCAGTATTTT. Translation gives CASSMGGTLSDTQYF. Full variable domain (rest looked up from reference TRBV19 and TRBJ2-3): DGGITQSPKYLFRKEGQNVTLSCEQNLNHDAMYWYRQDPGQGLRLIYYSQIVNDFQKGDIAEGYSVSREKKESFPLTVTSAQKNPTAFYLCASSMGGTLSDTQYFGPGTRLTVL.

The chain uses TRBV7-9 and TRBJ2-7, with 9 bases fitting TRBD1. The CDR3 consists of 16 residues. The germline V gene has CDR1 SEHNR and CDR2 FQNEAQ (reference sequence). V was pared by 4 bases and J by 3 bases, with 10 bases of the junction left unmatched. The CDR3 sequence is CASSSQTGTGLYEQYF. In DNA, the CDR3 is TGTGCCAGCAGCTCACAAACCGGGACAGGGCTCTACGAGCAGTACTTC.

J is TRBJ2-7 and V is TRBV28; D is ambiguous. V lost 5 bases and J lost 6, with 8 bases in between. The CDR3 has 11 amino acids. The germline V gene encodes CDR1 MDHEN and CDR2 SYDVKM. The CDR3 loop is CASSRWPEQYF. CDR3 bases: TGTGCCAGCAGTAGATGGCCCGAGCAGTACTTC.

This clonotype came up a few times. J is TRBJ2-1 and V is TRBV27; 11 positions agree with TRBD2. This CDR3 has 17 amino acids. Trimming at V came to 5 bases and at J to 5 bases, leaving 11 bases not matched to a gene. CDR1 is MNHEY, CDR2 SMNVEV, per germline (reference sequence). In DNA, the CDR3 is TGTGCCAGCAGTCCGAACCTACTAGCGGGAGTTAACAATGAGCAGTTCTTC. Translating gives CASSPNLLAGVNNEQFF.

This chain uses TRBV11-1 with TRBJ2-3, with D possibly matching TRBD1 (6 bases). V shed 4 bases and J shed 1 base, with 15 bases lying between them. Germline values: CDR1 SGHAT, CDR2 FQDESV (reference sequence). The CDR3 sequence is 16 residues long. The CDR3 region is CASSSAGVRGTDTQYF. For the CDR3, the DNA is TGTGCCAGCAGCTCGGCAGGGGTGAGGGGCACAGATACGCAGTATTTT.

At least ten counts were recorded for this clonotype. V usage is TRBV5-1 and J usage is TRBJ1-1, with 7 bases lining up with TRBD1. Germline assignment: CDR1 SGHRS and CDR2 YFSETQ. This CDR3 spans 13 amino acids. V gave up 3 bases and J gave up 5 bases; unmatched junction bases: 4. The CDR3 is CASSSGQNTEAFF. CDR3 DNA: TGCGCCAGCAGCTCGGGACAGAATACTGAAGCTTTCTTT.

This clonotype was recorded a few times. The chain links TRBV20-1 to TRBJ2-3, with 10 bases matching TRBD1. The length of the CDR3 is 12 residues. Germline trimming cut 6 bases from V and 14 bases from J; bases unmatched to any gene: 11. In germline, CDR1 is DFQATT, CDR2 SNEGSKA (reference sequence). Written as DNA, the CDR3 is TGCAGTGCCCAGCCCGGACAGGGGGTTTTGTATTTT. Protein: CSAQPGQGVLYF.

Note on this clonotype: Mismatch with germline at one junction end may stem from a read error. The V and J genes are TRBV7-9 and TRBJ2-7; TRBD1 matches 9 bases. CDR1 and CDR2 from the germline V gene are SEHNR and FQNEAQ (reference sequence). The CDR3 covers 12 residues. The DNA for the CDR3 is TGTGCCAGCAGTCGAGAACCGGGACAGGGATTCTTC. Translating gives CASSREPGQGFF.

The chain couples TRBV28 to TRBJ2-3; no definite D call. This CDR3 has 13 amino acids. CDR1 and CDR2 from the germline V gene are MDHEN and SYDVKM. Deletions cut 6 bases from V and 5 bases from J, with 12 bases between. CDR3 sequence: CASRDRARDTQYF. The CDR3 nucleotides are TGTGCCAGCAGAGATAGAGCGAGAGATACGCAGTATTTT.

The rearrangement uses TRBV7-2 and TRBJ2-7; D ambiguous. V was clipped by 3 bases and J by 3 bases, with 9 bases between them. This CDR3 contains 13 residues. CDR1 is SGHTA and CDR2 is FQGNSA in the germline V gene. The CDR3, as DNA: TGTGCCAGCAGCTTTTCGCCGAGCTACGAGCAGTACTTC. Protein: CASSFSPSYEQYF.

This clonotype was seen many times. The CDR3 DNA reads as TGCGCCAGCAGCTTAGCGGGCCCTGAGAATGAGCAGTTCTTC. It is translated as CASSLAGPENEQFF. The V call is TRBV5-1, the J call TRBJ2-1; a weak D match, TRBD2 (6 bases). Germline V gene lookup returns CDR1 SGHRS and CDR2 YFSETQ. V was trimmed by 2 bases and J by 7 bases, leaving 13 bases between them. This CDR3 region has 14 residues.